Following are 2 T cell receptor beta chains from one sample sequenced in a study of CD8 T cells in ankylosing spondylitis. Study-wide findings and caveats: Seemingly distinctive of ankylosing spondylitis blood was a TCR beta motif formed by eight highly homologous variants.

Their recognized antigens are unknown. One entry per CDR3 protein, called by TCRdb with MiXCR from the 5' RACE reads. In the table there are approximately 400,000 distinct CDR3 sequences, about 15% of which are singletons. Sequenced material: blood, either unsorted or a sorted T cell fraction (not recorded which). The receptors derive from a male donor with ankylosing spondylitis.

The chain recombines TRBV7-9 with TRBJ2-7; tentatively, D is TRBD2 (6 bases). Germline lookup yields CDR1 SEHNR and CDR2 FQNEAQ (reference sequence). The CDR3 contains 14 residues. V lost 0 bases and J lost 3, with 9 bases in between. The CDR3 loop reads CASSLAGSDYEQYF. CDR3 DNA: TGTGCCAGCAGCTTAGCCGGGAGTGACTACGAGCAGTACTTC.

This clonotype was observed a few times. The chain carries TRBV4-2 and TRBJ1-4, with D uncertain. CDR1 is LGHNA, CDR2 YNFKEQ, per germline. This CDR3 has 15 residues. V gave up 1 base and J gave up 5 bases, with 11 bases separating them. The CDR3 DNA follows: TGTGCCAGCAGCCAAGTCGGGCAGGCCAATGAAAAACTGTTTTTT. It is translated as CASSQVGQANEKLFF.